This TCR beta chain is drawn from a study of cytomegalovirus exposure and HLA in healthy donors. Study-wide context: Samples from HLA-typed donors yielded about 85 million unique TCRs in an early data release.

Worth noting for this clone: What it binds is not known.

The PCR contained 60 Vbeta and 13 Jbeta primers. Measured with immunoSEQ multiplex PCR; TCRdb has only the in-frame clones, and not every one. The data contain approximately 160,000 clones, around 77% of them singletons. This CDR3 has 16 residues. After removal of 4 bases from V and 0 bases from J, the junction contained 6 bases not matched to a gene. The germline CDR1 and CDR2 sequences are SGHTS and YDEGEE. Study conclusions and caveats: Specificity of a few CMV-associated chains for CMV antigens was verified in vitro. Most of the CMV-associated TCR beta chains (in a later analysis) appeared to be HLA-restricted.

This chain uses TRBV5-8 with TRBJ1-1, with TRBD1 identical over 10 bases. This clonotype was sampled from a woman aged 45-59 years in good health and CMV-seropositive. The sample taken for sequencing was PBMCs. The CDR3 loop reads CASSDGQGDMNTEAFF. The CDR3 region has the DNA TGTGCCAGCAGCGATGGACAGGGGGATATGAACACTGAAGCTTTCTTT.